This paragraph reports one T cell receptor beta chain. The authors' processing: Cell counts per sample came from amplifying reference gene primers. Profiling relied on immunoSEQ multiplex PCR, and the TCRdb table lists in-frame clones only, not all of them. That table is the source of V, J and clone size, and D and trimming were worked out from the DNA. Among 150,000 to 250,000 clones listed, around 94% were seen once. The record originates from a study of blood T cell repertoires in COVID-19. This CDR3 spans 13 amino acids. V was cut by 10 bases and J by 0 bases, with 9 bases left in between. The germline gives CDR1 MNHEY, CDR2 SVGAGI.

The sequence came from a man aged 25 to 40 with COVID-19, enrolled during active disease. The sequenced sample was peripheral blood. The chain carries TRBV6-5 and TRBJ1-4, with D maybe TRBD1 (5 bases). The CDR3 sequence: CATIQATNEKLFF. In DNA, the CDR3 is TGTGCCACCATACAGGCAACTAATGAAAAACTGTTTTTT.